Presented here are 31 T cell receptor beta chains from one specimen sequenced in a study of pediatric ulcerative colitis. Sequencing used immunoSEQ multiplex PCR; TCRdb keeps in-frame clones, though not all of them. The sample has 12,000 to 15,000 clones; 80% to 90% are singletons. Sequenced input: blood. These receptors were taken from a boy between 10 and 17 years old with moderate ulcerative colitis.

The chain employs TRBV14 and TRBJ1-5; no reliable D call. This CDR3 has 13 amino acids. Trimming left V 1 base short and J 3 bases short, with 4 bases between. The germline CDR1 and CDR2 sequences are SGHDN and FVKESK. CDR3 bases: TGTGCCAGCAGCCAAGGGCTCAATCAGCCCCAGCATTTT. Protein product: CASSQGLNQPQHF.

V and J are TRBV7-2 and TRBJ1-4; the match to TRBD1 covers 9 bases. After removal of 1 base from V and 8 bases from J, the junction contained 5 bases not matched to a gene. The CDR3 is 15 residues long. Per the germline V gene, CDR1 is SGHTA and CDR2 is FQGNSA. DNA for the CDR3: TGTGCCAGCAGCTTAGGGGGACAGGGATGGGAAAAACTGTTTTTT. It specifies CASSLGGQGWEKLFF.

The genes are TRBV27 and TRBJ2-7; 7 bases align to TRBD2. The trim removed 8 bases at V and 0 bases at J, leaving 10 bases unmatched. This CDR3 has 15 amino acids. The germline V gene has CDR1 MNHEY and CDR2 SMNVEV (reference sequence). The CDR3 DNA sequence: TGTGCCAGCGGTGGGAGCGGGACCCCCTCCTACGAGCAGTACTTC. This translates into CASGGSGTPSYEQYF.

This clone was seen a few times. The gene calls are TRBV13 and TRBJ2-4, with D perhaps TRBD2 (6 bases). Trimming took 5 bases from V and 1 from J, leaving 9 bases between them. This CDR3 has 14 amino acids. Germline lookup yields CDR1 PRHDT and CDR2 FYEKMQ (reference sequence). The CDR3 region has the DNA TGTGCCAGCAGCCATGGGGGGGCCAAAAACATTCAGTACTTC. It codes for CASSHGGAKNIQYF.

The sample holds one count of this clone. This rearrangement joins TRBV5-4 to TRBJ1-1; weak D call: TRBD1 (6 bases). Trimming stripped 0 bases from V and 4 bases from J, with 13 bases between. Germline CDR1 is SGHNT and CDR2 is YYREEE (reference sequence). The length of the CDR3 is 15 residues. CDR3 amino acids: CASSLGGAGGTEAFF. The DNA for the CDR3 is TGTGCCAGCAGCTTGGGGGGGGCTGGGGGCACTGAAGCTTTCTTT.

The rearrangement uses TRBV10-3 and TRBJ2-5; TRBD2 matches at 8 bases. CDR3 length: 16 amino acids. Germline CDR1 is ENHRY and CDR2 is SYGVKD. V was pared by 2 bases and J by 0 bases, with 5 bases of the junction left unmatched. As DNA, the CDR3 is TGTGCCATCAGTGAGGGCTCTAGCGGGTACCAAGAGACCCAGTACTTC. Translation gives CAISEGSSGYQETQYF.

This clone was detected only once. V gene TRBV11-3 combines with J gene TRBJ2-7, with D perhaps matching TRBD1 or TRBD2 (5 bases each). There are 14 residues in the CDR3. Trimming stripped 1 base from V and 6 bases from J, with 13 bases between. The V gene's germline CDR1 is SGHNT and CDR2 YENEEA. The CDR3 DNA follows: TGTGCCAGCAGCTTAGGTGGGACCTCCGGCGAGCAGTACTTC. It specifies CASSLGGTSGEQYF.

The chain carries TRBV10-2 and TRBJ2-7, with 10 nucleotides matching TRBD2. V was pared by 5 bases and J by 2 bases, with 3 bases of the junction left unmatched. The CDR3 has 14 amino acids. Germline assignment: CDR1 WSHSY and CDR2 SAAADI. The CDR3 protein is CASSTGTSAYEQYF. In DNA, the CDR3 is TGCGCCAGCAGTACCGGGACTAGCGCCTACGAGCAGTACTTC.

The rearrangement links TRBV19 to TRBJ2-1; 8 positions match TRBD1. This CDR3 is built from 15 residues. With 6 bases clipped from V and 2 bases from J, the junction kept 6 bases outside the gene matches. The germline CDR1 and CDR2 sequences are LNHDA and SQIVND (reference sequence). The CDR3 coding sequence is TGTGCCAGTAGCCCAGGACAGGGCACCTACAATGAGCAGTTCTTC. Protein: CASSPGQGTYNEQFF.

The chain links TRBV5-1 to TRBJ2-1; 13 positions match TRBD2. The CDR3 runs to 17 residues. The germline gives CDR1 SGHRS, CDR2 YFSETQ. Trimming at V came to 3 bases and at J to 7 bases, leaving 10 bases not matched to a gene. CDR3 amino acids: CASSWPTSGRARNEQFF. As DNA, the CDR3 is TGCGCCAGCAGCTGGCCCACTAGCGGGAGGGCCAGGAATGAGCAGTTCTTC.

This clone was recorded only once. This chain uses TRBV9 with TRBJ1-2, with D maybe TRBD1 (5 bases). Germline V gene data show CDR1 as SGDLS and CDR2 as YYNGEE. The CDR3 is made up of 14 amino acids. V was cut by 3 bases and J by 3 bases, with 12 bases left in between. The CDR3, as DNA: TGTGCCAGCAGCGAGGGAGGGGAGGACTATGGCTACACCTTC. Translating it yields CASSEGGEDYGYTF.

The chain uses TRBV5-1 and TRBJ2-5; 7 bases fit TRBD1. The CDR3 covers 14 residues. From germline, CDR1 is SGHRS and CDR2 YFSETQ. V trimming: 4 bases; J trimming: 1 base; junction bases outside the gene matches: 4. The CDR3 DNA follows: TGCGCCAGCAGCGCCGGGACAGTCCAAGAGACCCAGTACTTC. The encoded protein is CASSAGTVQETQYF. The full variable domain, rest sourced from reference TRBV5-1 and TRBJ2-5, is KAGVTQTPRYLIKTRGQQVTLSCSPISGHRSVSWYQQTPGQGLQFLFEYFSETQRNKGNFPGRFSGRQFSNSRSEMNVSTLELGDSALYLCASSAGTVQETQYFGPGTRLLVL.

The rearrangement uses TRBV11-2 and TRBJ2-7; D possibly corresponds to TRBD1 (5 bases). This CDR3 comprises 16 residues. CDR1 and CDR2 (germline): SGHAT, FQNNGV. The ends were cut back, 4 bases at V and 0 bases at J, with 16 bases in the middle. CDR3 sequence: CASSSGSGQSSYEQYF. The CDR3 DNA sequence: TGTGCCAGCAGCTCAGGGTCGGGTCAGAGCTCCTACGAGCAGTACTTC.

This chain links TRBV2 with TRBJ2-3, with D tentatively TRBD1 (5 bases). In germline, CDR1 is SNHLY, CDR2 FYNNEI. The CDR3 spans 13 residues. V was cut by 8 bases and J by 4 bases, with 13 bases left in between. The CDR3 protein is CASLRQGSDTQYF. The CDR3 bases are TGTGCCAGCCTCCGTCAGGGTTCAGATACGCAGTATTTT.

The chain couples TRBV7-2 to TRBJ2-7, with TRBD2 matching over 9 bases. This CDR3 contains 15 residues. With V trimmed by 5 bases and J by 4 bases, 9 bases remained unmatched. The germline gives CDR1 SGHTA, CDR2 FQGNSA. CDR3 protein: CASSADSGSLYEQYF. The CDR3 DNA follows: TGTGCCAGCAGCGCCGATAGCGGGAGCCTTTACGAGCAGTACTTC.

The V and J genes are TRBV6-1 and TRBJ2-5, with 7 bases fitting TRBD2. Germline lookup yields CDR1 MNHNS and CDR2 SASEGT. The CDR3 is 13 amino acids. V trimming: 6 bases; J trimming: 5 bases; junction bases outside the gene matches: 6. CDR3 region: CASRRGLRETQYF. The CDR3, as DNA: TGTGCCAGCAGAAGGGGACTACGTGAGACCCAGTACTTC.

This chain connects TRBV19 to TRBJ1-1, with D possibly TRBD1 on 6 matching bases. From germline, CDR1 is LNHDA and CDR2 SQIVND (reference sequence). Trimming shortened V by 0 bases and J by 1 base, and 15 bases separated the two germline ends. This CDR3 spans 17 amino acids. CDR3 sequence: CASSIEGTGRGNTEAFF. The CDR3 DNA is TGTGCCAGTAGTATAGAGGGCACAGGGAGGGGGAACACTGAAGCTTTCTTT.

The V and J genes are TRBV21-1 and TRBJ2-3; the table gives TRBD2 as D, unverified against the DNA. TRBV21-1 is a known pseudogene. The CDR3 totals 15 residues. DNA for the CDR3: TGTGCCAGCTCCCGACTAGCGGGAGGGGGTGGTACGCAGTATTTT. Protein: CASSRLAGGGGTQYF.

CDR3 region: CASRAQFWGHGYTF. The CDR3 DNA reads as TGTGCCAGCAGAGCTCAGTTTTGGGGACATGGCTACACCTTC. The chain carries TRBV6-5 and TRBJ1-2; tentative D call: TRBD1 (5 bases). V lost 6 bases and J 6 bases, leaving 17 bases between the germline ends. Germline CDR1 MNHEY, CDR2 SVGAGI. The CDR3 spans 14 residues.

The chain recombines TRBV21-1 with TRBJ1-6; the DNA was not compared with TRBD1, the D call given in the table. TRBV21-1 is a pseudogene segment. The CDR3 extends over 14 amino acids. The CDR3 sequence is CAQVTTSTGSPLHF. The DNA of the CDR3 is TGTGCTCAGGTAACCACATCGACAGGTTCACCCCTCCACTTT.

The chain uses TRBV9 and TRBJ2-5; 14 positions agree with TRBD2. V gave up 4 bases and J gave up 5 bases; unmatched junction bases: 7. The CDR3 is made up of 16 amino acids. Germline assignment: CDR1 SGDLS and CDR2 YYNGEE. CDR3 nucleotide sequence: TGTGCCAGCAGCCCGGAGGGACTAGCGGGGGAGGAGACCCAGTACTTC. Encoded protein: CASSPEGLAGEETQYF.

The chain has TRBV12-2 and TRBJ2-7; the D call in the table, TRBD2, was not verified against the DNA. TRBV12-2 is termed a pseudogene. CDR3 length equals 18 residues. Written as DNA, the CDR3 is TGTGCAAGTCGCTTTCGCCCGGGGGTGGGACTCCAGAATAGCGAGCAGTACTTC. It encodes CASRFRPGVGLQNSEQYF.

The chain couples TRBV2 to TRBJ2-3; 7 bases line up with TRBD2. Germline lookup yields CDR1 SNHLY and CDR2 FYNNEI. Germline trimming cut 4 bases from V and 5 bases from J; bases unmatched to any gene: 12. This CDR3 is 16 amino acids long. The CDR3 reads CASSGERGPTGDTQYF. CDR3 nucleotide sequence: TGTGCCAGCAGTGGGGAGCGGGGCCCTACGGGAGATACGCAGTATTTT.

V usage is TRBV5-4 and J usage is TRBJ2-5; 8 positions agree with TRBD2. The CDR3 loop spans 14 amino acids. Germline CDR1 is SGHNT and CDR2 is YYREEE (reference sequence). Losses at the gene ends were 4 bases for V and 4 bases for J; bases not matched to a gene: 6. The CDR3 spells CASSPLGLGETQYF. The DNA for the CDR3 is TGTGCCAGCAGCCCGTTGGGACTAGGAGAGACCCAGTACTTC.

The V gene is TRBV11-2, the J gene TRBJ1-2, with D perhaps TRBD1 (6 bases). This CDR3 comprises 15 residues. V was cut by 1 base and J by 4 bases, with 13 bases left in between. Germline CDR1 and CDR2: SGHAT and FQNNGV. CDR3 sequence (DNA): TGTGCCAGCAGCTTAGCCCTGGACAGTCCCTATGGCTACACCTTC. Translating gives CASSLALDSPYGYTF.

The chain uses TRBV4-1 and TRBJ1-5; tentative D call: TRBD1 (6 bases). The CDR3 extends over 15 amino acids. Germline CDR1 and CDR2: MGHRA and YSYEKL. Trimming stripped 3 bases from V and 1 base from J, with 10 bases between. The CDR3 coding sequence is TGCGCCAGCAGCCAGATAGGGGGGAGCAATCAGCCCCAGCATTTT. It is translated as CASSQIGGSNQPQHF.

The chain combines TRBV7-9 with TRBJ2-3; D unresolved. V was cut by 10 bases and J by 6 bases, with 14 bases left in between. This CDR3 region has 12 residues. Germline V gene lookup returns CDR1 SEHNR and CDR2 FQNEAQ (reference sequence). The CDR3 sequence is CATKPPGDTQYF. CDR3 DNA: TGTGCCACCAAACCCCCGGGTGATACGCAGTATTTT.

The chain is built from TRBV7-9 and TRBJ2-7; TRBD1 matches at 8 bases. The CDR3 loop spans 16 amino acids. Germline V gene sequence: CDR1 SEHNR, CDR2 FQNEAQ (reference sequence). J was trimmed by 1 base and V by 5 bases; bases with no gene match: 10. The CDR3 DNA is TGTGCCAGCAGCCCGGGGCAGGGGGCTAGTTCCTACGAGCAGTACTTC. Translation gives CASSPGQGASSYEQYF.

The rearrangement links TRBV7-2 to TRBJ2-7; 9 bases are a match to TRBD2. The V gene's germline CDR1 is SGHTA and CDR2 FQGNSA. The V gene end was trimmed by 3 bases and the J gene end by 0 bases; junction bases not matched to a gene: 6. The CDR3 has 16 residues. CDR3 in amino acids: CASSLSAGGSSYEQYF. CDR3 sequence (DNA): TGTGCCAGCAGCTTGAGTGCGGGAGGGAGCTCCTACGAGCAGTACTTC.

The V call is TRBV7-3, the J call TRBJ2-1; D assignment may be TRBD1 or TRBD2 (5 bases each). Trimming removed 1 base at V and 3 bases at J, with 13 bases between. Germline V gene sequence: CDR1 SGHTA, CDR2 FQGTGA. CDR3 size: 16 residues. In DNA, the CDR3 is TGTGCCAGCAGCTTAAGTCCCGGGACCGACTACAATGAGCAGTTCTTC. It codes for CASSLSPGTDYNEQFF.

This chain uses TRBV5-1 with TRBJ2-7; TRBD1 agrees at 9 bases. Trimming at V came to 4 bases and at J to 4 bases, leaving 6 bases not matched to a gene. CDR1 is SGHRS and CDR2 is YFSETQ in the germline V gene. This CDR3 comprises 14 residues. The CDR3 spells CASSPGTGQYEQYF. The CDR3 DNA sequence: TGCGCCAGCAGCCCCGGGACAGGGCAATACGAGCAGTACTTC.